The rows below give T cell receptor beta chains drawn from one sample of a study of cytomegalovirus exposure and HLA in healthy donors. Generated by immunoSEQ multiplex PCR, the TCRdb table keeps only in-frame clones and is missing some. The table lists about 120,000 clones, over 60% of them singletons. The sequenced material came from PBMCs. These receptors were taken from a man younger than 45 in good health and CMV-seropositive. Both conserved end residues are part of each CDR3. The order of the fields is D gene, clone size, J gene, V gene, CDR3 DNA, CDR3 protein. D genes are given only for firm matches. Clone size is stated in some rows and not others, as once, few, many or a class when expanded.

TRBD1 . TRBJ1-3 TRBV7-9 TGTGCCAGCAGCTTAGCCTCCGGGACAGCAATATTCCGAAACACCATATATTTT CASSLASGTAIFRNTIYF
. few TRBJ2-4 TRBV5-1 TGCGCCAGCAGCTTGGGAAGCGCAGAAAACATTCAGTACTTC CASSLGSAENIQYF
. . TRBJ2-2 TRBV9 TGTGCCAGCAGCGTAAGGGGGGGAAACACCGGGGAGCTGTTTTTT CASSVRGGNTGELFF
TRBD1 . TRBJ1-4 TRBV7-2 TGTGCCAGCAGCTTAGGGCAGGGGGAGTGGGAAAAACTGTTTTTT CASSLGQGEWEKLFF
. . TRBJ1-6 TRBV11-2 TGTGCCAGCAGCCCTAGCAGGGGCCGGAATTCACCCCTCCACTTT CASSPSRGRNSPLHF
. . TRBJ1-1 TRBV7-8 TGTGCCAGCAGCCCCGGGGGGGAAGGGGGTGAAGCTTTCTTT CASSPGGEGGEAFF
. . TRBJ2-3 TRBV7-3 TGTGCCAGCAGCGTTGGGGGGCGGGGGAGCACAGATACGCAGTATTTT CASSVGGRGSTDTQYF
. . TRBJ2-2 TRBV7-3 TGTGCCAGCAGCCTTTACGGCGGGGAGCTGTTTTTT CASSLYGGELFF
. . TRBJ2-3 TRBV6-5 TGTGCCAGCAGTTACTCGAAGCTGGATACGCAGTATTTT CASSYSKLDTQYF
. . TRBJ2-7 TRBV14 TGTGCCAGCAGCCAAGAGAGGGCGGGAGAGCAGTACTTC CASSQERAGEQYF
TRBD1 few TRBJ1-1 TRBV25-1 TGTGCCAGCACCAGGGGGCGGGACACTGAAGCTTTCTTT CASTRGRDTEAFF
. . TRBJ1-2 TRBV6-5 TGTGCCAGCAGTAATCGGGGGGGCTACTATGGCTACACCTTC CASSNRGGYYGYTF
TRBD2 . TRBJ2-7 TRBV10-3 TGTGCCATCAGTGAGCCCGGGACTAGCGGGAGCCTAGAGCAGTACTTC CAISEPGTSGSLEQYF
TRBD1 . TRBJ2-5 TRBV13 TGTGCCAGCAGCCCGCAAACAGGGGTCCAAGAGACCCAGTACTTC CASSPQTGVQETQYF
. . TRBJ2-7 TRBV5-6 TGTGCCAGCGAGTCAAGGGGCTGGGGTTACGAGCAGTACTTC CASESRGWGYEQYF
TRBD2 . TRBJ2-7 TRBV9 TGTGCCAGCAGCGTATTTGGACTAGCGGGAGGGGAGCAGTACTTC CASSVFGLAGGEQYF
TRBD1 . TRBJ2-6 TRBV5-4 TGTGCCAGCAGCACCCAGGGGGAGTACGGGGCCAACGTCCTGACTTTC CASSTQGEYGANVLTF
TRBD2 . TRBJ2-7 TRBV6-1 TGTGCCAGCAGTCCTCAAGCTAGCGGGGGCTACGAGCAGTACTTC CASSPQASGGYEQYF
TRBD1 few TRBJ2-7 TRBV27 TGTGCCTCTCGGACAGGGGGCCTCGAGCAGTACTTC CASRTGGLEQYF
TRBD1 . TRBJ1-2 TRBV2 TGTGCCAGCAGCTGGACAGGGGATGGCTACACCTTC CASSWTGDGYTF
. . TRBJ2-1 TRBV4-3 TGCGCCAGCAGCCCCGGGCGGGCTAGCGTATACAATGAGCAGTTCTTC CASSPGRASVYNEQFF
TRBD2 . TRBJ2-1 TRBV15 TGTGCCACCCAACCGCTAGCGGGAGGCTTCTCCTACAATGAGCAGTTCTTC CATQPLAGGFSYNEQFF
. . TRBJ2-5 TRBV27 TGTGCCAGCAGCATGTTAGTGGGGGACATTCAAGAGACCCAGTACTTC CASSMLVGDIQETQYF
TRBD1 . TRBJ2-5 TRBV7-9 TGTTCCAGCAGCCCCTGGACAGGTCGGGAGACCCAGTACTTC CSSSPWTGRETQYF
TRBD2 . TRBJ2-7 TRBV5-4 TGTGCCAGCAGCTCGAGGACTAGCGGGATTCCCTACGAGCAGTACTTC CASSSRTSGIPYEQYF
. many TRBJ2-2 TRBV6-4 TGTGCCAGCAGTCGGGAGGGGGCCACCGGGGAGCTGTTTTTT CASSREGATGELFF
. . TRBJ2-3 TRBV28 TGTGCCAGCAGTTTTGGCGGGATGAGCTCGGATACGCAGTATTTT CASSFGGMSSDTQYF
. . TRBJ2-2 TRBV18 TGTGCCAGCTCACCTCGTAACACCGGGGAGCTGTTTTTT CASSPRNTGELFF
. . TRBJ2-7 TRBV10-3 TGTGCCATCGGTAGGGGCACGAGCTCCTACGAGCAGTACTTC CAIGRGTSSYEQYF
. . TRBJ2-7 TRBV4-3 TGCGCCAGCAGCCAAGTGACCCAGGGTACCGAGCAGTACTTC CASSQVTQGTEQYF
. . TRBJ2-7 TRBV5-5 TGTGCCAGCAGCCCAGGGGTCGGGGCCTCCTACGAGCAGTACTTC CASSPGVGASYEQYF
TRBD1 . TRBJ2-2 TRBV19 TGTGCCAGTAGCCCCCGGGACAGGGGATTCGCCGGGGAGCTGTTTTTT CASSPRDRGFAGELFF
. . TRBJ1-2 TRBV29-1 TGCAGCGTCCTCACAGGGAGTGGCTACACCTTC CSVLTGSGYTF